The entry that follows covers one T cell receptor (beta chain) sequence. As yet, its antigen is unknown. The data originate from a study of glioma-infiltrating T cells. Study-level findings and limits: Gliomas, especially low-grade, showed above-expected tissue-blood divergence; non-neoplastic patients showed below. CDR3 overlap between tissue and blood was very small.

This CDR3 has 15 amino acids. V was pared by 4 bases and J by 8 bases, with 6 bases of the junction left unmatched. Germline loops: CDR1 MNHEY, CDR2 SVGEGT. Amplification of TCR alpha and beta CDR3 regions from RNA used iRepertoire nested multiplex PCR. Tissue mRNA or PBMC total RNA, roughly 100-400 ng, went into one-step reverse transcription and amplification. TCRdb processed the multiplex PCR reads anew with MiXCR; each CDR3 protein has one entry. The repertoire holds about 93,000 distinct CDR3 sequences, 40% seen once, with around two fifths in the top ten. The chain uses TRBV6-2 or TRBV6-3 and TRBJ2-7, with 15 bases that match TRBD2. The source is a human donor with low-grade glioma or glioblastoma, undergoing nonglioma brain surgery, or in good health (not recorded which). Sequencing was performed on glioma tissue, nonneoplastic brain tissue, or PBMCs (not recorded which). The CDR3 nucleotides read TGTGCCAGCAGTTTCGCCGGGACTAGCGGGGGGAAGCAGTACTTC. Protein: CASSFAGTSGGKQYF.